The TCR beta chain described here comes from a study of blood T cell repertoires in COVID-19. Study in general: Material from acute and convalescent COVID-19 was sourced from the United States, Italy and Spain.

The CDR3 spans 15 residues. Germline-derived CDR1 and CDR2 are SGHTA and FQGNSA. Trimming cost V 1 base and J 4 bases; bases outside gene matches: 7. Original methodology: Cell counts per sample came from amplifying reference gene primers. Assay used: immunoSEQ multiplex PCR; TCRdb lists only in-frame clones, some missing. The DNA was the basis for D and trimming; V, J and clone size are from that table. The table has approximately 260,000 clones, around 90% seen once. The receptor was derived from a woman between 70 and 85 years old with COVID-19, enrolled during active disease. Sequencing was done on a sample of peripheral blood. The chain carries TRBV7-2 and TRBJ2-7; 7 positions agree with TRBD2. This CDR3 is CASSLGGGSGYEQYF. The CDR3 bases are TGTGCCAGCAGCTTAGGAGGCGGGAGCGGGTACGAGCAGTACTTC.